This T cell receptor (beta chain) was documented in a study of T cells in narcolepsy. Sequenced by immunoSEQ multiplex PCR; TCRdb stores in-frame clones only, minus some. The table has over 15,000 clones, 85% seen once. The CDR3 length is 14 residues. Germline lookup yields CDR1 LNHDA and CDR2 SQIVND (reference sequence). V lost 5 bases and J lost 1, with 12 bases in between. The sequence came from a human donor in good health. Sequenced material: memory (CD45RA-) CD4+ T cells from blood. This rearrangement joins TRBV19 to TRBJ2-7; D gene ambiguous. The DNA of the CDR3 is TGTGCCAGTAGTCCTTTGGGCAGGTCCTACGAGCAGTACTTC. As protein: CASSPLGRSYEQYF.